This T cell receptor beta chain is from a study of blood T cell repertoires in COVID-19 (TCRdb year 2020). Looking at the study overall: Collaborator samples came from the United States, Italy and Spain and covered acute and convalescent phases of COVID-19. The prospective study material was composed of cDNA or gDNA derived from T cells, B-cell-depleted T cells, or PBMCs. The dataset comprised deeply sampled blood TCRbeta repertoires from subjects exposed to, actively infected with, or recovered from COVID-19. The repertoires were released in a freely available public database meant as a resource for research on the immune response to SARS-CoV-2. Samples came from the ongoing ImmuneRACE study (first 160 participants) plus 1,254 subjects from 6 global collaborators. Sample metadata almost always included a de-identified subject ID, COVID-19 status, age in years and sex. HLA class I and class II types, where available, came from metadata supplied by the sample provider rather than from assay-based typing. The paper as a whole reports these results and caveats: The amount of clinical and demographic metadata varied by source and participant and was provided uncurated.

The immunoSEQ Assay, a bias-controlled multiplex PCR, was used to amplify TCRbeta CDR3 regions from genomic DNA. Turning to the authors' computational methods: The number of nucleated cells in each sample was estimated by amplification of reference gene primers within the assay. Sequence reads were collapsed and filtered to measure the absolute abundance of every unique TCRbeta CDR3 rearrangement. For each sample, productive Simpson clonality was calculated by taking the square root of Simpson's diversity index across productive rearrangements. Not all clones reach the TCRdb copy of this immuneACCESS table, which keeps in-frame sequences only. Checked studies attribute under half of the gap to unresolved V genes and leave the rest unexplained. V, J and clone size were drawn from that table, and D and trimming were deduced from the DNA. In this sample the table shows over 130,000 clones, about 86% of which occur a single time. Together, the top ten hold around 3.5% of the sample.

Taken from the germline V gene, the CDR1 and CDR2 loops are MDHEN and SYDVKM. V is pruned by 5 bases and J by 3 bases, leaving 6 bases of the junction without a gene match. The CDR3 starts with the cysteine, ends with the phenylalanine, and has 15 residues. Only the CDR3 DNA stays, 45 bases, in frame from base 1. Each collaborating institution followed its own protocols to collect whole blood in K2EDTA tubes. For TCRbeta analysis, collaborators shipped samples as frozen whole blood, isolated PBMCs, or DNA extracted from either of those sample types. As regards this clone: Its recognized antigen is unknown. Base qualities were left out, and no much larger clone turns up one base away.

The rearranged segments are TRBV28 and TRBJ1-3, with 8 bases aligning to TRBD1. The source material was peripheral blood. The sequence was obtained from a man between 70 and 80 years old with acute or convalescent COVID-19. The sequence in DNA is TGTGCCAGCAGTCCCCAGGGGGCTTATGGAAACACCATATATTTT. Translation gives CASSPQGAYGNTIYF.